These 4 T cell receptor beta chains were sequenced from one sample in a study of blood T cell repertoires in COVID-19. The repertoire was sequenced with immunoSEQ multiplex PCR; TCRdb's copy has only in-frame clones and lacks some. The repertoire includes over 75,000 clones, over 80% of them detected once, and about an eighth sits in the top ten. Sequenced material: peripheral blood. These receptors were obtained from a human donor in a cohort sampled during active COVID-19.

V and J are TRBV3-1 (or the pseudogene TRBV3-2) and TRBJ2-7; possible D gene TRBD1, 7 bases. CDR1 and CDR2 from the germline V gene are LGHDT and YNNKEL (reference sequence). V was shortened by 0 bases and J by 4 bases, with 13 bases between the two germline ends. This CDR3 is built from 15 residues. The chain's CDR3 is CASSQDGPGGYEQYF. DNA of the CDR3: TGTGCCAGCAGCCAAGATGGTCCAGGGGGGTACGAGCAGTACTTC.

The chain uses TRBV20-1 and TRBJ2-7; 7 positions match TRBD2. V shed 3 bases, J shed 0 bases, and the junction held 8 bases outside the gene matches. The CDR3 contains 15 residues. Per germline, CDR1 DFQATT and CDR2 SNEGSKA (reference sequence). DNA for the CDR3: TGCAGTGCTAGTGCTGGACTAGGGAGCTCCTACGAGCAGTACTTC. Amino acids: CSASAGLGSSYEQYF.

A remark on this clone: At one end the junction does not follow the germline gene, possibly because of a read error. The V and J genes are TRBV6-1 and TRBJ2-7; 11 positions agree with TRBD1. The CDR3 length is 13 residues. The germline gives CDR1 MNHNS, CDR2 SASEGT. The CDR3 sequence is CASSDRDRGTYDF. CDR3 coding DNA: TGTGCCAGCAGTGATAGGGACAGGGGGACCTACGACTTC.

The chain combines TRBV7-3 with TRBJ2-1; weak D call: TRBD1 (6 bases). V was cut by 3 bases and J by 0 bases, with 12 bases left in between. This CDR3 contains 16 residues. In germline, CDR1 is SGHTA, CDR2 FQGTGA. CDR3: CASSLDDRSSYNEQFF. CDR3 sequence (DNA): TGTGCCAGCAGCTTGGACGACAGGAGCTCCTACAATGAGCAGTTCTTC.